A single TCR beta chain is shown here with its context. It lacks a known antigen. No per-base quality is available; no much larger clone lies one base away. The sample comes from a study of early T cells in non-severe SARS-CoV-2 infection (TCRdb year 2021). In terms of the full investigation: Because TCR sequencing relied on bulk RNA taken from unsorted whole blood, pairing of alpha and beta chains was not possible.

A case-control design nested within a healthcare worker cohort in London, UK, was used, with weekly nasopharyngeal swab PCR tests and blood sampling performed. Healthcare workers were recruited between 23 and 31 March 2020, during the week of the UK lockdown, and were followed weekly for up to about 15 weeks. Broader findings and caveats from the paper: VDJdb matching was skewed toward anti-spike CD8 responses and likely underestimated virus-specific expansions, missing private and CD4 specificities.

Preparation of the library involved 5' RACE. The data were produced on a NextSeq 500. Unique molecular identifiers were attached to individual cDNA molecules in the TCR library protocol so that sequencing error and PCR bias could be corrected. TCR alpha and beta chains were both sequenced, and the abundances of alpha and beta sequences in each sample were closely correlated with each other. On the authors' methods: Decombinator V4 was used to annotate TCR sequences for V gene, J gene and CDR3. TCRs were defined as expanded if a significant change between any two time points was detected under a Poisson model with p below 0.0001. TCR abundances were normalised to the total number of TCRs sequenced in each sample and reported as counts per million. VDJdb, accessed on 1 November 2021, was searched for TCRs annotated for CMV, EBV and SARS-CoV-2, and TCRs annotated for more than one antigen were excluded. TCRdb applied fastp at Q25 and MiXCR to the public reads, then kept only in-frame beta chains. Entries are consolidated by CDR3 protein sequence, retaining the most common genes and DNA. TCRdb's processing, not the study's, gives the V and J calls here. The sample table holds 85,000 to 100,000 distinct CDR3 sequences, of which about 11% were seen once. The ten largest clones capture roughly 5% of the sample.

Sample: whole blood. This receptor was obtained from an adult who was a healthcare worker with PCR-confirmed SARS-CoV-2 infection or an uninfected control (not recorded which).

The DNA sequence is given as TGCAGTGCTAGAGAACCAGCGGGGAGCCAAGAGACCCAGTACTTC. Translation gives CSAREPAGSQETQYF. The rearrangement combines TRBV20-1 with TRBJ2-5, and TRBD2 matches 7 of the central bases. Inclusive of the bounding cysteine and phenylalanine, the CDR3 is 15 residues long. Of the read, only the CDR3 DNA is kept; its 45 bases are in frame from base 1. From V the trimming removes 0 bases and from J it removes 1 base, while the gene matches leave 5 bases of the junction unaccounted for. From a lookup of the germline V gene (reference sequence), CDR1 and CDR2 are DFQATT and SNEGSKA.